The clone carrying this T cell receptor (beta chain) was observed at least ten times. The antigen is not known. Using RNA transcripts as the source, TCR beta CDR3 regions were amplified. RT-PCR in the first round (using the HTBI primer set) targeted the TCR CDR3. TCRdb re-called the multiplex PCR reads with MiXCR, one entry per CDR3 protein. Of some 270,000 distinct CDR3 sequences listed, about 14% are singletons. Initially, at the first diagnosis of hyperthyroidism and before any ophthalmopathy symptoms, blood was sampled. The PBMCs studied were ones that came from 10 ml fresh peripheral blood. V lost 4 bases, J lost 8 bases, and 3 bases stayed unmatched. From germline, CDR1 is SGHTA and CDR2 FQGTGA. This CDR3 has 13 residues. This sample is drawn from a study of T cells in Graves' hyperthyroidism and ophthalmopathy. Study findings and constraints: Most expanded thyroid clonotypes above 0.001 recurred in blood.

The sample comprised blood. The J gene is TRBJ2-1, the V gene TRBV7-3; 9 bases map to TRBD2. This receptor was identified in a woman aged 25 to 39 with Graves' hyperthyroidism that later progressed to Graves' ophthalmopathy. The CDR3: CASSWTSADEQFF. The CDR3 DNA reads as TGTGCCAGCAGCTGGACTAGCGCGGATGAGCAGTTCTTC.